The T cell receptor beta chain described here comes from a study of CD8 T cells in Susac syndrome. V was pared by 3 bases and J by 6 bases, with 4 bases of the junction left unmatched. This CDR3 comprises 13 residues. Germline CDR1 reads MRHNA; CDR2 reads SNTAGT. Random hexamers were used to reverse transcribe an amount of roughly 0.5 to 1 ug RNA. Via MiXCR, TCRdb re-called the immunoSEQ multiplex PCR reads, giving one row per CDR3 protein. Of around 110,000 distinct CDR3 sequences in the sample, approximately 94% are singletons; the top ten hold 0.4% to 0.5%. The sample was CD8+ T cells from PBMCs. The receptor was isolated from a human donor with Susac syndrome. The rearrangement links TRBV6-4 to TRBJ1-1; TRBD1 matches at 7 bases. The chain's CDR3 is CASSDQGGSEAFF. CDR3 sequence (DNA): TGTGCCAGCAGTGATCAGGGGGGCTCTGAAGCTTTCTTT.